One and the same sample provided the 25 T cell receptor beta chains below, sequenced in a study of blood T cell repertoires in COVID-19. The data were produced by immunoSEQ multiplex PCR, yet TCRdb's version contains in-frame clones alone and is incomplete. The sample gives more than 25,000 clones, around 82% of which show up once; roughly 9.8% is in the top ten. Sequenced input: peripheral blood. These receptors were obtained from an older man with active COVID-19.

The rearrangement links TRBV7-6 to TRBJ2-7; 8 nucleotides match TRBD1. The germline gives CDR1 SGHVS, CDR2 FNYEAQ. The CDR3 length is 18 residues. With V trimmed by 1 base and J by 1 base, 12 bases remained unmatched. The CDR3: CASSLESVDRAPSYEQYF. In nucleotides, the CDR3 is TGTGCCAGCAGCTTAGAGTCGGTGGACAGGGCTCCTTCCTACGAGCAGTACTTC.

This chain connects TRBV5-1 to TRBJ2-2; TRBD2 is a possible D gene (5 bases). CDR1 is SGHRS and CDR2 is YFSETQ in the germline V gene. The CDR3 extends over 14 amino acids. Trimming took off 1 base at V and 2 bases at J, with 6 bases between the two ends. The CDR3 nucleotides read TGCGCCAGCAGCTTGAGCGGAAACACCGGGGAGCTGTTTTTT. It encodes CASSLSGNTGELFF.

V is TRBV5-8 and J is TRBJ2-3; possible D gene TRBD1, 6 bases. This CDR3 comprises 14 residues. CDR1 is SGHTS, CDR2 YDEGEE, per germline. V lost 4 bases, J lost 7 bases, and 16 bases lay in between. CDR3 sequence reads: CASSKDSGVNTQYF. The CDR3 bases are TGTGCCAGCAGCAAGGACAGTGGCGTGAATACGCAGTATTTT.

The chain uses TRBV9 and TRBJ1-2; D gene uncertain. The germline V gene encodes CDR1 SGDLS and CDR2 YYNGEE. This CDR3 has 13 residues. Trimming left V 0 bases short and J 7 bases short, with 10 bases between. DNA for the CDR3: TGTGCCAGCAGCGTAGAAGAGGGCACTGGCTACACCTTC. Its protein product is CASSVEEGTGYTF.

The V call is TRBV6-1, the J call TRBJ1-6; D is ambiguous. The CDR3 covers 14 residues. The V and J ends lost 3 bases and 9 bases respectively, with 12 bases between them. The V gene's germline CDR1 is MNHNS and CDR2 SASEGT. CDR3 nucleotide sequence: TGTGCCAGCAGTGAGATTCCACGGGGTTCACCCCTCCACTTT. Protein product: CASSEIPRGSPLHF.

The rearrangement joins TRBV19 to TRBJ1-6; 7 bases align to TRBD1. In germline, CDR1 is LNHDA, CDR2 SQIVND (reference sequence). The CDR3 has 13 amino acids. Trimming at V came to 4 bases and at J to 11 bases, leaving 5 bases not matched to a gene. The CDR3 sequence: CASSTTGKAPLHF. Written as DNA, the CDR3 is TGTGCCAGTAGTACGACAGGGAAGGCACCCCTCCACTTT. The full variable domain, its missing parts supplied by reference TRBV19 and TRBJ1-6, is DGGITQSPKYLFRKEGQNVTLSCEQNLNHDAMYWYRQDPGQGLRLIYYSQIVNDFQKGDIAEGYSVSREKKESFPLTVTSAQKNPTAFYLCASSTTGKAPLHFGNGTRLTVT.

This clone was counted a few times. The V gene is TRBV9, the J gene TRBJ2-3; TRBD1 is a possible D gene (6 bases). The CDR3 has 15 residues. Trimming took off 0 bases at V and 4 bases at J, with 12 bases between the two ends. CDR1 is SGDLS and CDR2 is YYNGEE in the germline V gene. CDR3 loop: CASSVAGGMADTQYF. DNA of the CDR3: TGTGCCAGCAGCGTAGCTGGGGGCATGGCAGATACGCAGTATTTT.

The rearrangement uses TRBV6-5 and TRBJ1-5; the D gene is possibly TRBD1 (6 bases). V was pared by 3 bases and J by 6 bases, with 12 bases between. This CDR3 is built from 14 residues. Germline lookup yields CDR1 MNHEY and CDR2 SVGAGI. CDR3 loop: CASSYTGPIQPQHF. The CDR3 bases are TGTGCCAGCAGTTATACAGGGCCGATTCAGCCCCAGCATTTT.

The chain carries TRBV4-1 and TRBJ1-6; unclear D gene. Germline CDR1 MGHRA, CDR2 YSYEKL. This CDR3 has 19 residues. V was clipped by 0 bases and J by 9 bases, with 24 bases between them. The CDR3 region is CASSQDPSPSYSVSSPLHF. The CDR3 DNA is TGCGCCAGCAGCCAAGACCCTTCACCCTCTTATAGCGTGAGTTCACCCCTCCACTTT.

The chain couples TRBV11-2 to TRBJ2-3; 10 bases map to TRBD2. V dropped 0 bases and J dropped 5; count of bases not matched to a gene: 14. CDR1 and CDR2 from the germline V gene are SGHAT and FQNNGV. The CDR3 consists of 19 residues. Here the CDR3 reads CASSLDYSIAGGLGDTQYF. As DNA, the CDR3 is TGTGCCAGCAGCTTAGATTACAGTATAGCGGGGGGTCTTGGAGATACGCAGTATTTT.

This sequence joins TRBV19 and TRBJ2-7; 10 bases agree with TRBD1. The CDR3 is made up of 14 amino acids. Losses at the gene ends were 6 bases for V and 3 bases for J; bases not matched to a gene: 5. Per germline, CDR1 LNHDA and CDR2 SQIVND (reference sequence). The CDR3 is CASRMTGGVYEQYF. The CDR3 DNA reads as TGTGCCAGTAGAATGACAGGGGGCGTCTACGAGCAGTACTTC.

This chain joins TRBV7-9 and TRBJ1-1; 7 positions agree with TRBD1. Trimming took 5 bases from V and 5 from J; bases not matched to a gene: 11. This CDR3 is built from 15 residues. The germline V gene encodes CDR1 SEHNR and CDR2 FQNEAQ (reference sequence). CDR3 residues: CASSVRQGSATEAFF. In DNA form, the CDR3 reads TGTGCCAGCAGCGTCAGACAGGGTTCCGCGACTGAAGCTTTCTTT.

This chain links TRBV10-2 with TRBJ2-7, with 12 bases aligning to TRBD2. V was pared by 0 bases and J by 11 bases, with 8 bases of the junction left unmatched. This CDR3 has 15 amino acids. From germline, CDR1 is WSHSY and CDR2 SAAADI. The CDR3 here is CASSESPTSGSREYF. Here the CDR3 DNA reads TGCGCCAGCAGTGAGTCGCCGACTAGCGGGAGCCGGGAGTACTTC.

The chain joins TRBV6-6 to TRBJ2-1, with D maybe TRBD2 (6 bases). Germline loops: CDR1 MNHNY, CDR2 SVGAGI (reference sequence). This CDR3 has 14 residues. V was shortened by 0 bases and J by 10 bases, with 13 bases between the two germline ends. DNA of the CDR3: TGTGCCAGCAGTTACTCTGGCGTCCTAGCGGAGCAGTTCTTC. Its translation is CASSYSGVLAEQFF.

CDR3: CASSSDRRSIGTEAFF. DNA for the CDR3: TGTGCCAGCAGTAGTGACAGAAGAAGTATCGGCACTGAAGCTTTCTTT. V is TRBV5-4 and J is TRBJ1-1, with a tentative D call TRBD1 (5 bases). Germline V gene data show CDR1 as SGHNT and CDR2 as YYREEE (reference sequence). The CDR3 spans 16 residues. V gave up 5 bases and J gave up 4 bases, with 21 bases separating them.

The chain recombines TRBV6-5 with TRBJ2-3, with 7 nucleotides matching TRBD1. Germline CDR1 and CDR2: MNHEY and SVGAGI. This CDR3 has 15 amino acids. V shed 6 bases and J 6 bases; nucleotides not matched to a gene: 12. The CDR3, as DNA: TGTGCCAGCAGGAACCGGGACAGTGCTTGGGATACGCAGTATTTT. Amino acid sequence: CASRNRDSAWDTQYF.

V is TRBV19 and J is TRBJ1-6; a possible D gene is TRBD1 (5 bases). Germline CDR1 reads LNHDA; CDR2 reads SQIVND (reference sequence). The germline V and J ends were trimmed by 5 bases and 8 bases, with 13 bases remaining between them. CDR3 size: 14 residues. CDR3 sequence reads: CASSAGGFDSPLHF. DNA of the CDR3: TGTGCCAGTAGTGCCGGGGGGTTCGATTCACCCCTCCACTTT.

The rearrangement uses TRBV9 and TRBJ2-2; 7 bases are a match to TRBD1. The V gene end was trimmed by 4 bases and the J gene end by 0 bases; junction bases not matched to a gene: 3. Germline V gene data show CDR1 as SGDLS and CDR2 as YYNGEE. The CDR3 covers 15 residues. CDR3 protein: CASSTGQANTGELFF. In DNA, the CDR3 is TGTGCCAGCAGCACAGGACAGGCGAACACCGGGGAGCTGTTTTTT.

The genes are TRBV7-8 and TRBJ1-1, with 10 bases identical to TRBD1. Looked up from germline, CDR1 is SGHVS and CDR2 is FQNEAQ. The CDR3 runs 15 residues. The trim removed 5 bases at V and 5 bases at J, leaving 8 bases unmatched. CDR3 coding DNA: TGTGCCAGCAGCCGAGGGACAGGGGTTGGGACTGAAGCTTTCTTT. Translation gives CASSRGTGVGTEAFF.

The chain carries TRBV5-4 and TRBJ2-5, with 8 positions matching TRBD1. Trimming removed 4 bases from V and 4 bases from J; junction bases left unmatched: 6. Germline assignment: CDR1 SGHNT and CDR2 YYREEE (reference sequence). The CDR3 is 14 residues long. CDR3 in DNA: TGTGCCAGCAGCACCGGACAGGGAGGAGAGACCCAGTACTTC. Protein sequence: CASSTGQGGETQYF. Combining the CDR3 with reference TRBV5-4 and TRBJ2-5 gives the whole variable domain ETGVTQSPTHLIKTRGQQVTLRCSSQSGHNTVSWYQQALGQGPQFIFQYYREEENGRGNFPPRFSGLQFPNYSSELNVNALELDDSALYLCASSTGQGGETQYFGPGTRLLVL.

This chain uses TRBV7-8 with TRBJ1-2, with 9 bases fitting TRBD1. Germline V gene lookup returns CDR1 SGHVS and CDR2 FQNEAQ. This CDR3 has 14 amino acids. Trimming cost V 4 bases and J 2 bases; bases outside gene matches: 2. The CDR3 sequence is CASSSGTGNYGYTF. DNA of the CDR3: TGTGCCAGCAGCTCCGGGACAGGGAACTATGGCTACACCTTC.

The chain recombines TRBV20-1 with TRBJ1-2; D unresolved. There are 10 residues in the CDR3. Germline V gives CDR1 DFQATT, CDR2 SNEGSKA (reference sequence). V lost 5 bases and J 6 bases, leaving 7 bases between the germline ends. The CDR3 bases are TGCAGTGCTGACGGAGATGGCTACACCTTC. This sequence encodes CSADGDGYTF.

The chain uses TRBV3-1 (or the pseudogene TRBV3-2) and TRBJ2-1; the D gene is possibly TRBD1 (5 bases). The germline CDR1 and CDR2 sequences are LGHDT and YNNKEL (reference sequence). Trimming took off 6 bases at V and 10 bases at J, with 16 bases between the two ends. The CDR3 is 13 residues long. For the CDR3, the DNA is TGTGCCAGCAGACAGACAACAGGAGCAGAGCAGTTCTTC. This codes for CASRQTTGAEQFF.

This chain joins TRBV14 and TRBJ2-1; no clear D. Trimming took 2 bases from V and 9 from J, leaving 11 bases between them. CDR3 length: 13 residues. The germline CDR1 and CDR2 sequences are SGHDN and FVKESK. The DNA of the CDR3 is TGTGCCAGCAGCCAATTTTCAGGTACTGAGCAGTTCTTC. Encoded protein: CASSQFSGTEQFF.

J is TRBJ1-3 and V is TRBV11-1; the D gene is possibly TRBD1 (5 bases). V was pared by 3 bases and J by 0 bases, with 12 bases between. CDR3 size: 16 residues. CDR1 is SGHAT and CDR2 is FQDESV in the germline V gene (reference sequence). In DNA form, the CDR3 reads TGTGCCAGCAGCTTCGGGACTGCGAGCTCTGGAAACACCATATATTTT. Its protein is CASSFGTASSGNTIYF. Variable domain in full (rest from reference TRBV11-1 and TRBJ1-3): EAEVAQSPRYKITEKSQAVAFWCDPISGHATLYWYRQILGQGPELLVQFQDESVVDDSQLPKDRFSAERLKGVDSTLKIQPAELGDSAMYLCASSFGTASSGNTIYFGEGSWLTVV.